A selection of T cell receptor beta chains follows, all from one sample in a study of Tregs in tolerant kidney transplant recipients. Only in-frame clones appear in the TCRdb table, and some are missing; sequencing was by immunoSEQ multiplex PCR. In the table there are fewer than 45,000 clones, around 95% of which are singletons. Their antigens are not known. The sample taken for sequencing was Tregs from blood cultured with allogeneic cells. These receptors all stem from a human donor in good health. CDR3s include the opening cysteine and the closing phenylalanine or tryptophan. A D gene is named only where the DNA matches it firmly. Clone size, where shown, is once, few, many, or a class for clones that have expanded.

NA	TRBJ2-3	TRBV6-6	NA	TGTGCCAGCAGTTACTCCTTTTCGACAGATACGCAGTATTTT	CASSYSFSTDTQYF
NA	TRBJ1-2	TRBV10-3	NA	TGTGCCATCAGTGAGTCAGTAGGGGTCGGCTACACCTTC	CAISESVGVGYTF
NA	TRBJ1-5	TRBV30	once	TGTGCCTGGAGTGTACCGGGTATACTTAGCAATCAGCCCCAGCATTTT	CAWSVPGILSNQPQHF
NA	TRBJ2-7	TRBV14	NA	TGTGCCAGCAGCTCCTACGAGGTAAACTCCTACGAGCAGTACTTC	CASSSYEVNSYEQYF
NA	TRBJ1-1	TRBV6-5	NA	TGTGCCAGCAGCCCCCGGGGGGGGAACACTGAAGCTTTCTTT	CASSPRGGNTEAFF
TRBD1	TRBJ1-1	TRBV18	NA	TGTGCCAGCTCGAGGGACAGGGGAAAGGGCACTGAAGCTTTCTTT	CASSRDRGKGTEAFF
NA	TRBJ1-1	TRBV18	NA	TGTGCCAGCTCACCAATCCCGGCGGGGGGCTCTGAAGCTTTCTTT	CASSPIPAGGSEAFF
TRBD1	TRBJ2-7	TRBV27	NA	TGTGCCAGCAGTTCTCACAGGGGGCGAACGGTCGAGCAGTACTTC	CASSSHRGRTVEQYF
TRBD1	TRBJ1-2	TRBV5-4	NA	TGTGCCAGCAGCTCGGGACAGGGGCTCGGGACCTTC	CASSSGQGLGTF
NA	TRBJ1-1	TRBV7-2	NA	TGTGCCAGCAGCTTAGCAGTAGGGACCACTGAAGCTTTCTTT	CASSLAVGTTEAFF
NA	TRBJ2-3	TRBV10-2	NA	TGCGCCAGTCGAACAGATACGCAGTATTTT	CASRTDTQYF
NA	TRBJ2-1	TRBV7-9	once	TGTGCCAGCAGCTTACCGGGGCGGGACGAGCAGTTCTTC	CASSLPGRDEQFF
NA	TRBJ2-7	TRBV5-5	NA	TGTGCCAGCAGCCCAACGGGCTCCTACGAGCAGTACTTC	CASSPTGSYEQYF
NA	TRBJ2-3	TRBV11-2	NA	TGTGCCAGCAGCTCAGGGTCAGATACGCAGTATTTT	CASSSGSDTQYF
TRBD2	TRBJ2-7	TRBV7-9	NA	TGTGCCAGCAGCCCCCTCTCGACTAGCCGGGCCTACGAGCAGTACTTC	CASSPLSTSRAYEQYF
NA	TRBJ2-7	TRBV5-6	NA	TGTGCCAGCAGTACTAGCATCGAGCAGTACTTC	CASSTSIEQYF
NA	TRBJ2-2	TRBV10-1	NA	TGCGCCAGCAGTTCTCTGGGGCCGGTAAACACCGGGGAGCTGTTTTTT	CASSSLGPVNTGELFF
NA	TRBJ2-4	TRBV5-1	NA	TGCGCCAGCAGCTTGGCCGGGACCAAAAACATTCAGTACTTC	CASSLAGTKNIQYF
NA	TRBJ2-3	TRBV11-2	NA	TGTGCCAGCAGCTTCGCCCGGGGCACAGATACGCAGTATTTT	CASSFARGTDTQYF
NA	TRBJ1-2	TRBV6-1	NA	TGTGCCAGTAGGTCCCCTGAAATCAACTATGGCTACACCTTC	CASRSPEINYGYTF
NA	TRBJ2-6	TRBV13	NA	TGTGCCAGCAGCTTCCCCTCCGGGGGGGCCAACGTCCTGACTTTC	CASSFPSGGANVLTF
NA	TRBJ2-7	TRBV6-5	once	TGTGCCAGCAGAGAGGCCCCCTTCGAGCAGTACTTC	CASREAPFEQYF
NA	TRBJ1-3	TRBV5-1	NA	TGCGCCAGCAGCTCCACAGGACTCTCTGGAAACACCATATATTTT	CASSSTGLSGNTIYF
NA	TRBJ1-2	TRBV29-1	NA	TGCAGCGGACTTACAGGGCTCTATGGCTACACCTTC	CSGLTGLYGYTF
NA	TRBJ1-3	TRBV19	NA	TGTGCCAGTAGTATGTTCCTCCTTACCGGTGGCAGCTCTGGAAACACCATATATTTT	CASSMFLLTGGSSGNTIYF
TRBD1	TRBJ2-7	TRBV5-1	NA	TGCGCCAGCAGCTTGGGTTCCGTGGGACAGACCTACGAGCAGTACTTC	CASSLGSVGQTYEQYF
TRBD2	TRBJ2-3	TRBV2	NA	TGTGCCAGCAGGCCTACTAGCGGGGGTACCACAGATACGCAGTATTTT	CASRPTSGGTTDTQYF
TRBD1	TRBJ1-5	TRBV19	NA	TGTGCCAGTAGTGCCCCGGGACAGGGTAGCAATCAGCCCCAGCATTTT	CASSAPGQGSNQPQHF
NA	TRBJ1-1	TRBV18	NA	TGTGCCAGCTCACAAGCCATGAACACTGAAGCTTTCTTT	CASSQAMNTEAFF
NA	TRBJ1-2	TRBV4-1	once	TGCGCCAGCAGCCAAGAAAACACAAATAACTATGGCTACACCTTC	CASSQENTNNYGYTF
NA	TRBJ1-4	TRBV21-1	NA	TGTGCCAGCAGCCGGAGGGACGGCCCGGGTGGGGAAAAACTGTTTTTT	CASSRRDGPGGEKLFF
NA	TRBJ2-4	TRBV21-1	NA	TGTGCCAGCAGCATGTCAGGGGGGAGCATTCAGTACTTC	CASSMSGGSIQYF
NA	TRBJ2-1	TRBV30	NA	TGTGCCTGGAGTTACCAGGGAGAGTACAATGAGCAGTTCTTC	CAWSYQGEYNEQFF
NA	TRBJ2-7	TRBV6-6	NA	TGTGCCAGCAGTTACTCGGGGGGAGATAAGAACGAGCAGTACTTC	CASSYSGGDKNEQYF
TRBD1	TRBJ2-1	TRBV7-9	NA	TGTGCCAGCAGCTTCGGGACAGTAGGATCCCAGTTCTTC	CASSFGTVGSQFF
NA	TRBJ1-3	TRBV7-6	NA	TGTGCCAGCAGCCGGGACTGGGGCTCTGGAAACACCATATATTTT	CASSRDWGSGNTIYF
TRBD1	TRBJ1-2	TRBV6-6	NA	TGTGCCAGCTTTGGGACAGGGATTTATGGCTACACCTTC	CASFGTGIYGYTF
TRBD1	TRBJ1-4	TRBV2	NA	TGTGCCAGCAGTTCAAACCGGGACAGTTTTTTT	CASSSNRDSFF
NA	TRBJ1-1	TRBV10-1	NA	TGCGCCAGCAGCCGACAGAGAAACACTGAAGCTTTCTTT	CASSRQRNTEAFF
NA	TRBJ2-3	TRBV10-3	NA	TGTGCCATCAGAGGGACGGACCACACAGATACGCAGTATTTT	CAIRGTDHTDTQYF
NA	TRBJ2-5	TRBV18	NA	TGTGCCAGCTCACCCCCTGACAGGAAAGAGACCCAGTACTTC	CASSPPDRKETQYF
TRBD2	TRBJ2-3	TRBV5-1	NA	TGCGCCAGCAGCTTGTTTGGGGCTAGCGGTTCTAGCACAGATACGCAGTATTTT	CASSLFGASGSSTDTQYF
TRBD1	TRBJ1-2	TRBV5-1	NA	TGCGCCAGCAGCTTTAACAGGGGGCGGGATGGCTACACCTTC	CASSFNRGRDGYTF
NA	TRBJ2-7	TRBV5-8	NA	TGTGCCAGCAGCTTGAGTACAGGGCGCGGCTTAGGCTTCTACGAGCAGTACTTC	CASSLSTGRGLGFYEQYF
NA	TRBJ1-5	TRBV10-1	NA	TGCGCCAGCAGTGAGTCGGGGTTGACAGGTGATTATAGCAATCAGCCCCAGCATTTT	CASSESGLTGDYSNQPQHF
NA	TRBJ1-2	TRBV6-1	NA	TGTGCCAGCAGTGAACAGTTCTATGGCTACACCTTC	CASSEQFYGYTF
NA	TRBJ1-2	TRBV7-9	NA	TGTGCCAGCAGCTTAGACAGGGTATTCGGGGGCTACACCTTC	CASSLDRVFGGYTF
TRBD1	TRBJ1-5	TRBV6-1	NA	TGTGCCAGCAAGATTGGACAGGGCAATCAGCCCCAGCATTTT	CASKIGQGNQPQHF
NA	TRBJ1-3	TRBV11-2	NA	TGTGCCAGCAGCTTATTAGGGTATGGAAACACCATATATTTT	CASSLLGYGNTIYF
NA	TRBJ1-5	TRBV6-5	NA	TGTGCCAGCAGTTCGAGTTTTGGCGATCAGCCCCAGCATTTT	CASSSSFGDQPQHF
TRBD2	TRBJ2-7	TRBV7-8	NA	TGTGCCAGCAGCTTAGTCGGGAGGGGGAGGGCCTACGAGCAGTACTTC	CASSLVGRGRAYEQYF
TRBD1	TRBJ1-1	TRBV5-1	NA	TGCGCCAGCAGCTGGTCGGGGACAGTGATGAACACTGAAGCTTTCTTT	CASSWSGTVMNTEAFF
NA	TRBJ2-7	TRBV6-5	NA	TGTGCCAGCAGATACAGGGGAGGGCCCTACGAGCAGTACTTC	CASRYRGGPYEQYF
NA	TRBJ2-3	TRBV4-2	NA	TGTGCCAGCAGCCAGGCCGTCCATGGCACAGATACGCAGTATTTT	CASSQAVHGTDTQYF
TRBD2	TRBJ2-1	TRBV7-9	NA	TGTGCCAGCAGCTTAGGTAGCGGGAGGCTCGGTGAGCAGTTCTTC	CASSLGSGRLGEQFF